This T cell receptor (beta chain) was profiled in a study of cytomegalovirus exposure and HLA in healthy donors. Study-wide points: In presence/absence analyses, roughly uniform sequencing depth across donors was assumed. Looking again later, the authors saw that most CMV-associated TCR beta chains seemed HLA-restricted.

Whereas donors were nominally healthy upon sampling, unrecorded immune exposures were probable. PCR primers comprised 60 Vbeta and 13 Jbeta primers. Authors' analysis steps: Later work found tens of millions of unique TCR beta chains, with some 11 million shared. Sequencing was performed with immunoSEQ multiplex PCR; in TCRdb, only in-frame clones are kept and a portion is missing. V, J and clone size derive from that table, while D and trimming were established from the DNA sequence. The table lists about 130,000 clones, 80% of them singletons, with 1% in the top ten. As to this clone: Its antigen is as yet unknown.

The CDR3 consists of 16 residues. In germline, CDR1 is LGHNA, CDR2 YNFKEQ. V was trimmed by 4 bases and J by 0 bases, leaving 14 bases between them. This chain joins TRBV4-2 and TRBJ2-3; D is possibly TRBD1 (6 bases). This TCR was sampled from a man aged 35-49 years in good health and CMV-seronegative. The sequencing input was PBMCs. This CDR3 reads CASSPGQSLSTDTQYF. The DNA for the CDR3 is TGTGCCAGCAGCCCAGGACAGTCACTTAGCACAGATACGCAGTATTTT.